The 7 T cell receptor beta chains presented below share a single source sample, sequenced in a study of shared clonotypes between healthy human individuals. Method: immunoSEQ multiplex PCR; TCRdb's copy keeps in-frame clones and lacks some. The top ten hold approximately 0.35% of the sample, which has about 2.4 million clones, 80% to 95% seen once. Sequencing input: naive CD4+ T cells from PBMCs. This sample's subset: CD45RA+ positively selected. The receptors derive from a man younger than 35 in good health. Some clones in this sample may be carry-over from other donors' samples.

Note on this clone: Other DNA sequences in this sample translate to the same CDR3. The CDR3 DNA is TGTGCCAGCAGTCTTCAGGGGCCCTATGGCTACACCTTC. Amino acid sequence: CASSLQGPYGYTF. V and J are TRBV5-6 and TRBJ1-2, with D possibly matching TRBD1 (6 bases). The CDR3 is 13 residues long. V gave up 5 bases and J gave up 4 bases, with 12 bases separating them. The germline V gene has CDR1 SGHDT and CDR2 YYEEEE.

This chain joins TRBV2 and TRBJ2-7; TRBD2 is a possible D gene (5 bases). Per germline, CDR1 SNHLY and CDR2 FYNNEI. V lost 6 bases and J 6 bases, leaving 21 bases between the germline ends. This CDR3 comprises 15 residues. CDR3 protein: CASSITGSGPTEQYF. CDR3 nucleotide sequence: TGTGCCAGCAGCATTACGGGGTCAGGCCCCACCGAGCAGTACTTC.

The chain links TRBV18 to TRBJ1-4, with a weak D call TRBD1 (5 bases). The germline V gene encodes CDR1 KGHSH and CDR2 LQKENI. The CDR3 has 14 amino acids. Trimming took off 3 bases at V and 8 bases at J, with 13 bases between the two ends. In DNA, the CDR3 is TGTGCCAGCTCACCTCGGGGGGGAGCGGAAAAACTGTTTTTT. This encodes CASSPRGGAEKLFF.

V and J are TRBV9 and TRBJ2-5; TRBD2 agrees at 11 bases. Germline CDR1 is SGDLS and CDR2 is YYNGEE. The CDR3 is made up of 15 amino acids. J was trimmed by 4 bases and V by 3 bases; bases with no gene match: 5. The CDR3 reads CASSATGTSGETQYF. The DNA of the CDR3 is TGTGCCAGCAGCGCGACCGGGACTAGCGGAGAGACCCAGTACTTC.

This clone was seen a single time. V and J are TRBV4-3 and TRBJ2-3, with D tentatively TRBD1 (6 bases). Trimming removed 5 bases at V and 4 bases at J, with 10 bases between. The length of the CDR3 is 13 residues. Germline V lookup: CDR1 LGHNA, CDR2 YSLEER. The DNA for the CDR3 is TGCGCCAGCAGCTTCAGGGGTTCAGATACGCAGTATTTT. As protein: CASSFRGSDTQYF.

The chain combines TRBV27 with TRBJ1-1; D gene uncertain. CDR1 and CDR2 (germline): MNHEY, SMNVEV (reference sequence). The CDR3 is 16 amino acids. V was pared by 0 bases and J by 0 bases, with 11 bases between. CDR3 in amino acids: CASSLSDNTLNTEAFF. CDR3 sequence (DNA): TGTGCCAGCAGTTTATCCGACAATACCCTGAACACTGAAGCTTTCTTT.

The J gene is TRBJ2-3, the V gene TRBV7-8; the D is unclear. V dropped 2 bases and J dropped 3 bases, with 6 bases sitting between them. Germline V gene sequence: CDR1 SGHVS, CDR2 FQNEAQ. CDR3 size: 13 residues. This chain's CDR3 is CASSLQSTDTQYF. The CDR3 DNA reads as TGTGCCAGCAGCTTACAATCTACAGATACGCAGTATTTT.